This TCR beta chain was identified in a study of cytomegalovirus exposure and HLA in healthy donors. About the research overall: About 82 million unique TCRs from HLA-typed donors were held in an early release of data.

On this clone itself: Its target is unknown.

PCR employed 60 Vbeta and 13 Jbeta primers. The data were produced by immunoSEQ multiplex PCR, yet TCRdb's version contains in-frame clones alone and is incomplete. Among 140,000 to 150,000 clones listed, approximately 91% were seen once. The CDR3 runs to 20 residues. The germline gives CDR1 SGHDN, CDR2 FVKESK. With 1 base clipped from V and 6 bases from J, the junction kept 16 bases outside the gene matches. Study-level findings and limits: Analysis was performed later, and it showed HLA-associated TCR beta chains to be more clonally expanded than equally common others. Later work associated fewer than 20,000 TCR beta sequences with HLA alleles at 0.05 false discovery rate.

The sequence derives from a woman aged 40-49 years in good health and CMV-seronegative. The rearrangement uses TRBV14 and TRBJ2-1; 12 bases are a match to TRBD2. Sequenced: PBMCs. CDR3 DNA sequence: TGTGCCAGCAGCCAAGGGACCCTGACTAGCGGGAGAGATAATGGCAATGAGCAGTTCTTC. Protein: CASSQGTLTSGRDNGNEQFF.